This T cell receptor (beta chain) is from a study of blood T cell repertoires in COVID-19. Study-level background: Samples representing acute and convalescent COVID-19 were sourced from the United States, Italy and Spain.

Per the authors' pipeline: Nucleated cell counts were estimated from reference gene primer amplification. Assay: immunoSEQ multiplex PCR; the TCRdb copy retains only in-frame clones and omits some. V, J and clone size are taken as reported in that table, and D and trimming were inferred from the DNA itself. The repertoire holds around 250,000 clones, with roughly 82% as singletons. V dropped 3 bases and J dropped 4 bases, with 4 bases sitting between them. This CDR3 contains 11 residues. In germline, CDR1 is MGHDK, CDR2 SYGVNS. This TCR derives from an elderly man with acute or convalescent COVID-19. This chain uses TRBV25-1 with TRBJ2-7; no reliable D call. The sample consisted of peripheral blood. This chain's CDR3 is CASSDAYEQYF. The CDR3 DNA reads TGTGCCAGCAGTGACGCGTACGAGCAGTACTTC.